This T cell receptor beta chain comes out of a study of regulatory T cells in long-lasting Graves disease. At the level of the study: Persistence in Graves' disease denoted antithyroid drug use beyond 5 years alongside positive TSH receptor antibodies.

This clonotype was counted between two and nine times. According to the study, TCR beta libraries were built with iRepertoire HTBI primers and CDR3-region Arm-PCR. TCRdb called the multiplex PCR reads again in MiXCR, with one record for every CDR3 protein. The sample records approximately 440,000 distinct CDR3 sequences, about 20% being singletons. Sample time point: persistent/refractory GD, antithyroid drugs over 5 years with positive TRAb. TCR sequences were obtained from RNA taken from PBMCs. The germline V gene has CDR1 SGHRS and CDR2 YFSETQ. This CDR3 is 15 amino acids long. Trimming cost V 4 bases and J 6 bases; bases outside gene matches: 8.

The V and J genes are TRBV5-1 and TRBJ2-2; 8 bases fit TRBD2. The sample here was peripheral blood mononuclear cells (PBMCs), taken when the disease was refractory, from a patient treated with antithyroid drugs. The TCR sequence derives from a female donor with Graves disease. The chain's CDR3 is CASSVEREIPGELFF. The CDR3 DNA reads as TGCGCCAGCAGCGTGGAGCGGGAGATCCCCGGGGAGCTGTTTTTT. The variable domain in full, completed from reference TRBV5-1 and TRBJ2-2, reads KAGVTQTPRYLIKTRGQQVTLSCSPISGHRSVSWYQQTPGQGLQFLFEYFSETQRNKGNFPGRFSGRQFSNSRSEMNVSTLELGDSALYLCASSVEREIPGELFFGEGSRLTVL.